One and the same sample provided the 18 T cell receptor beta chains below, sequenced in a study of T cells in localized non-small cell lung cancer. Assay: immunoSEQ multiplex PCR; the TCRdb copy retains only in-frame clones and omits some. The sample has tens of thousands of clones; more than 75% are singletons. The input for sequencing was peripheral blood, taken before any cancer treatment. The receptors come from a female donor aged 60 or older with stage I lung adenocarcinoma.

This sequence joins TRBV4-2 and TRBJ1-3; D not resolved. V was cut by 4 bases and J by 4 bases, with 14 bases left in between. Germline V gene sequence: CDR1 LGHNA, CDR2 YNFKEQ. The CDR3 covers 15 residues. CDR3 loop: CASSLSASGGNTIYF. The CDR3 nucleotides are TGTGCCAGCAGCCTTAGTGCCTCGGGAGGAAACACCATATATTTT.

This sequence joins TRBV5-1 and TRBJ2-6; D may be TRBD1 or TRBD2 (5 bases each). CDR3 length: 15 residues. Trimming removed 4 bases from V and 4 bases from J, with 12 bases in between. The germline V gene encodes CDR1 SGHRS and CDR2 YFSETQ. The CDR3 spells CASSLDGTGANVLTF. The CDR3 coding sequence is TGCGCCAGCAGCCTCGACGGGACCGGGGCCAACGTCCTGACTTTC.

The chain employs TRBV5-5 and TRBJ2-7, with D possibly called TRBD1 or TRBD2 (6 bases each). Per the germline V gene, CDR1 is SGHKS and CDR2 is YYEKEE (reference sequence). Trimming took off 0 bases at V and 2 bases at J, with 15 bases between the two ends. CDR3 length equals 16 residues. CDR3 sequence reads: CASSLEGGGGTYEQYF. DNA of the CDR3: TGTGCCAGCAGCTTGGAGGGTGGAGGGGGAACCTACGAGCAGTACTTC.

The V and J genes are TRBV29-1 and TRBJ2-3, with 13 bases matching TRBD2. There are 17 residues in the CDR3. The ends lost 4 bases at V and 5 bases at J; junction bases unmatched: 12. Germline assignment: CDR1 SQVTM and CDR2 ANQGSEA. The DNA for the CDR3 is TGCAGCGTTGGCTCACTGGGACTAGCGGGGCCGGGAGATACGCAGTATTTT. It is translated as CSVGSLGLAGPGDTQYF.

The chain has TRBV7-2 and TRBJ2-4; weak D call: TRBD2 (6 bases). CDR3 size: 16 residues. V gave up 1 base and J gave up 4 bases, with 14 bases separating them. Per germline, CDR1 SGHTA and CDR2 FQGNSA. The CDR3 sequence is CASSLEWDGGKNIQYF. DNA of the CDR3: TGTGCCAGCAGCTTAGAATGGGACGGGGGTAAAAACATTCAGTACTTC.

The J gene is TRBJ2-1, the V gene TRBV18; D might be TRBD1 or TRBD2, each matching 5 bases. Germline lookup yields CDR1 KGHSH and CDR2 LQKENI. V was pared by 1 base and J by 8 bases, with 9 bases between. The CDR3 is 13 residues long. The CDR3 DNA is TGTGCCAGCTCACCACGGGGGATCGATGAGCAGTTCTTC. Translating it yields CASSPRGIDEQFF.

The V gene is TRBV6-5, the J gene TRBJ1-5; D gene uncertain. CDR3 size: 14 residues. Between the trimmed V and J ends, which lost 6 bases and 1 base, there was a span of 10 bases. The germline CDR1 and CDR2 sequences are MNHEY and SVGAGI. CDR3 loop: CASSGGESNQPQHF. CDR3 nucleotides: TGTGCCAGCAGCGGCGGTGAGAGCAATCAGCCCCAGCATTTT.

V and J are TRBV29-1 and TRBJ2-5; the D is unclear. Germline CDR1 reads SQVTM; CDR2 reads ANQGSEA. V gave up 3 bases and J gave up 4 bases, with 15 bases separating them. This CDR3 has 14 residues. The CDR3 loop is CSVEGVPIGETQYF. CDR3 in DNA: TGCAGCGTTGAGGGTGTCCCCATCGGAGAGACCCAGTACTTC.

Here the CDR3 reads CASSPLLTDQETQYF. The CDR3 DNA sequence: TGTGCCAGCTCACCACTACTGACAGACCAAGAGACCCAGTACTTC. The chain has TRBV18 and TRBJ2-5; D is possibly TRBD1 (5 bases). Looked up from germline, CDR1 is KGHSH and CDR2 is LQKENI. The CDR3 consists of 15 residues. Trimming removed 1 base from V and 0 bases from J, with 9 bases in between.

V gene TRBV10-3 combines with J gene TRBJ2-2, with TRBD1 matching over 7 bases. This CDR3 region has 16 residues. Germline values: CDR1 ENHRY, CDR2 SYGVKD. J lost 3 bases, V lost 0 bases, and 4 bases had no gene match. The CDR3 sequence is CAISESRGRDTGELFF. The CDR3 DNA reads TGTGCCATCAGTGAGTCTAGGGGGCGCGACACCGGGGAGCTGTTTTTT.

CDR3 residues: CASRGGSGGYEQFF. In DNA form, the CDR3 reads TGTGCCAGCAGGGGAGGTTCTGGGGGATATGAGCAGTTCTTC. The chain carries TRBV28 and TRBJ2-1, with D maybe TRBD2 (6 bases). The CDR3 is 14 amino acids. V shed 6 bases and J shed 8 bases, with 17 bases lying between them. Germline V lookup: CDR1 MDHEN, CDR2 SYDVKM.

The chain has TRBV19 and TRBJ2-1; D gene uncertain. The CDR3 has 13 residues. V was cut by 2 bases and J by 9 bases, with 11 bases left in between. From germline, CDR1 is LNHDA and CDR2 SQIVND (reference sequence). The CDR3 spells CASSIMGFGEQFF. CDR3 nucleotides: TGTGCCAGTAGTATAATGGGGTTTGGTGAGCAGTTCTTC.

V and J are TRBV21-1 and TRBJ1-2; TRBD1, the table's D call, lacks a check against the DNA. TRBV21-1 is a pseudogene segment. The CDR3 consists of 16 residues. CDR3 in DNA: TGTGCCAGCAGCAACGGGACAGGGTCGGTTAACTATGGCTACACCTTC. This codes for CASSNGTGSVNYGYTF.

The chain links TRBV9 to TRBJ1-2, with D possibly being TRBD1 (5 bases). This CDR3 has 14 residues. Germline assignment: CDR1 SGDLS and CDR2 YYNGEE. The V and J ends lost 0 bases and 4 bases respectively, with 10 bases between them. The CDR3 loop is CASSVGGAGYGYTF. The CDR3 DNA is TGTGCCAGCAGCGTAGGAGGGGCGGGCTATGGCTACACCTTC.

A single count supports this clone. This chain uses TRBV6-7 with TRBJ1-4; D is unclear. TRBV6-7 falls under the ORF class, with uncertain function. CDR3 length: 15 residues. V dropped 2 bases and J dropped 0 bases, with 7 bases sitting between them. CDR3 in amino acids: CASSYVATTNEKLFF. CDR3 bases: TGTGCCAGCAGTTACGTAGCAACAACTAATGAAAAACTGTTTTTT.

This clone came up a few times. The chain links TRBV10-3 to TRBJ1-2; the match to TRBD1 covers 9 bases. Germline V gene data show CDR1 as ENHRY and CDR2 as SYGVKD. V lost 3 bases to trimming and J lost 4 bases; unmatched junction nucleotides: 6. The CDR3 is made up of 15 amino acids. As DNA, the CDR3 is TGTGCCATCAGTGACTCCGGGACAGGGTCCTATGGCTACACCTTC. Its protein is CAISDSGTGSYGYTF.

The chain recombines TRBV7-9 with TRBJ2-3; TRBD1 matches 8 bases. Germline CDR1 and CDR2: SEHNR and FQNEAQ (reference sequence). The CDR3 loop spans 17 amino acids. Unmatched junction bases numbered 9, after V lost 4 bases and J lost 0 bases. CDR3 sequence (DNA): TGTGCCAGCAGCTCGTCCCGGGACAGGCCCAGCACAGATACGCAGTATTTT. This encodes CASSSSRDRPSTDTQYF.

CDR3 DNA sequence: TGTGCCAGCAGTAGAGTCGGTGTTGGGGAGACTGAAGCTTTCTTT. Its translation is CASSRVGVGETEAFF. This sequence joins TRBV7-2 and TRBJ1-1; unclear D gene. Trimming cost V 6 bases and J 5 bases, with 19 bases left between them. CDR1 SGHTA and CDR2 FQGNSA come from the germline V gene. The CDR3 has 15 residues. Variable domain in full (rest from reference TRBV7-2 and TRBJ1-1): GAGVSQSPSNKVTEKGKDVELRCDPISGHTALYWYRQSLGQGLEFLIYFQGNSAPDKSGLPSDRFSAERTGGSVSTLTIQRTQQEDSAVYLCASSRVGVGETEAFFGQGTRLTVV.